What follows describes a single T cell receptor (beta chain). Its cognate antigen is unknown. This sample stems from a study of shared clonotypes between healthy human individuals. Libraries were prepared by immunoSEQ multiplex PCR; TCRdb keeps only in-frame clonotypes and omits some of them. The table includes approximately 2,200,000 clones, 90% to 95% detected once. Whole-study findings and limits: Estimated clonotype richness was generally higher in naive than memory subsets. All-four-donor shared clonotypes had higher generation probabilities than non-shared clonotypes did.

Terminally differentiated effector memory CD45RA+ cells were left out of the naive CD8 fraction, which was CD45RO-negative and positively selected for CCR7. The receptor was derived from a man between 18 and 35 years old in good health. Some clones in this sample may be carry-over from other donors' samples. Sequencing used naive CD8+ T cells from PBMCs.

The CDR3 loop is CASTPTFSSGLSYNEQFF. CDR3 sequence (DNA): TGTGCCAGCACCCCCACCTTCTCTAGCGGACTCTCCTACAATGAGCAGTTCTTC. V usage is TRBV5-6 and J usage is TRBJ2-1; 7 positions match TRBD2. Trimming removed 6 bases from V and 0 bases from J; junction bases left unmatched: 15. This CDR3 is built from 18 residues. Germline V gene sequence: CDR1 SGHDT, CDR2 YYEEEE.